The clone carrying this TCR beta chain showed up just a few times. Its matching antigen is unknown. During construction of the library, unique molecular identifiers were attached to individual cDNA molecules for quantitative, reproducible TCR counting. MiXCR, run by TCRdb on the RACE reads, gives a single entry per CDR3 protein. Of around 120,000 distinct CDR3 sequences in the sample, 12% were seen once. This record comes from a study of human T cells and chemical hapten exposure. Looking at the study overall: Sensitizing treatment utilized 2% DPC over a 2 cm by 2 cm portion of upper inner arm skin. Patches that contained 0.01% DPC were applied to the upper back and read at 6 days.

The time point here: patch test 1, 2 weeks after DPC sensitization. Documented treatment: therapeutic diphenylcyclopropenone sensitization with weekly scalp DPC. Study-wide results and limits: TCRs above 1 in 1000 frequency did not change with DPC sensitization.

V dropped 1 base and J dropped 6; count of bases not matched to a gene: 6. Germline V gene lookup returns CDR1 LGHNA and CDR2 YNFKEQ. CDR3 length: 16 residues. The chain joins TRBV4-2 to TRBJ1-2; 12 positions match TRBD1. This TCR came from a woman aged 45-59 years with alopecia areata. Some clones in this sample may be carry-over from other donors' samples. The material sequenced was whole blood, taken in connection with sensitization to the hapten diphenylcyclopropenone (DPC). The CDR3 DNA is TGTGCCAGCAGCCAAGGGGGGACAGGGGGCAGGAATGGCTACACCTTC. Protein sequence: CASSQGGTGGRNGYTF.